What follows are 32 T cell receptor beta chains derived from one specimen sequenced in a study of T-cell reconstitution after alpha-beta-depleted transplantation in children. Library preparation (for TCRbeta) was performed with unique molecular identifiers. TCRdb re-called the PCR reads through MiXCR, storing one row per CDR3 protein. The sample consists of around 600,000 distinct CDR3 sequences, 16% of them appearing once. Sequenced here: PBMCs from the stem cell graft donor, sampled from the stem cell graft. Receptors originate from a human donor who donated a stem cell graft to a child with acute myeloid leukemia.

This clonotype was counted between two and nine times. The J gene is TRBJ1-5, the V gene TRBV6-6, with 7 bases matching TRBD1. V lost 5 bases, J lost 9 bases, and 4 bases stayed unmatched. The CDR3 length is 12 residues. From germline, CDR1 is MNHNY and CDR2 SVGAGI (reference sequence). The CDR3 nucleotides are TGTGCCAGCAGTCCAGGGGGAGCGCCCCAGCATTTT. Encoded protein: CASSPGGAPQHF.

The V call is TRBV11-3, the J call TRBJ2-7, with 7 bases that match TRBD1. CDR3 length: 15 amino acids. V lost 4 bases to trimming and J lost 6 bases; unmatched junction nucleotides: 12. Germline CDR1 and CDR2: SGHNT and YENEEA. The CDR3 DNA is TGTGCCAGCAGCTCCAGTGCCAGGGGGAGAGCCGAGCAGTACTTC. Encoded protein: CASSSSARGRAEQYF.

This clonotype was recorded at least ten times. This rearrangement joins TRBV7-2 to TRBJ2-5, with D tentatively TRBD1 (5 bases). CDR3 length equals 15 residues. Between the trimmed V and J ends, which lost 1 base and 5 bases, there was a span of 14 bases. Germline CDR1 is SGHTA and CDR2 is FQGNSA. DNA for the CDR3: TGTGCCAGCAGCTTAGAAGGGGTAAATGGTGAGACCCAGTACTTC. It is translated as CASSLEGVNGETQYF.

This clonotype was counted at least ten times. The rearrangement uses TRBV20-1 and TRBJ1-1, with unresolved D. CDR1 is DFQATT and CDR2 is SNEGSKA in the germline V gene (reference sequence). The CDR3 loop spans 14 amino acids. Trimming took off 0 bases at V and 1 base at J, with 9 bases between the two ends. CDR3 DNA: TGCAGTGCTAGAGATTCAGCCTCGAACACTGAAGCTTTCTTT. This gives the protein CSARDSASNTEAFF.

This clonotype has ten or more counts. The chain joins TRBV20-1 to TRBJ2-2; the D gene could be TRBD1 or TRBD2 (6 bases each). Germline CDR1 and CDR2: DFQATT and SNEGSKA (reference sequence). V lost 0 bases and J lost 4, with 12 bases in between. The CDR3 sequence is 15 residues long. The CDR3 spells CSAREFRGGTGELFF. CDR3 nucleotides: TGCAGTGCTAGAGAGTTCAGGGGAGGCACCGGGGAGCTGTTTTTT.

A few counts support this clonotype. The chain is built from TRBV29-1 and TRBJ1-1; D call uncertain. V was shortened by 7 bases and J by 5 bases, with 14 bases between the two germline ends. The CDR3 spans 12 residues. In germline, CDR1 is SQVTM, CDR2 ANQGSEA. The CDR3 coding sequence is TGCAGCGGTCAATCTTGGGGAACTGAAGCTTTCTTT. This encodes CSGQSWGTEAFF.

The sample holds many counts of this clonotype. This chain joins TRBV12-3 or TRBV12-4 and TRBJ1-2; no firm D call. CDR3 length equals 15 residues. The V end was cut by 3 bases, the J end by 2 bases, with 13 bases between. This CDR3 is CASSLDFRVNYGYTF. CDR3 DNA sequence: TGTGCCAGCAGTTTGGATTTTAGGGTCAACTATGGCTACACCTTC.

The rearrangement joins TRBV4-2 to TRBJ2-2; 15 nucleotides align to TRBD2. The CDR3 has 18 residues. Germline-derived CDR1 and CDR2 are LGHNA and YNFKEQ. V dropped 0 bases and J dropped 7; count of bases not matched to a gene: 6. CDR3 residues: CASSQDGLAGGRGGELFF. CDR3 DNA: TGTGCCAGCAGCCAAGACGGACTAGCGGGGGGGCGGGGCGGGGAGCTGTTTTTT.

Turning to this clonotype: A much larger clone is a single base away; this may be a read error. This chain connects TRBV12-3 or TRBV12-4 to TRBJ1-6, with unresolved D. The CDR3 is 14 amino acids. The DNA for the CDR3 is TGTGCCGGCAGTTTAGCGCTACACCTTTCACCCCTCCACTTT. Amino acid sequence: CAGSLALHLSPLHF.

A few counts support this clonotype. The genes are TRBV27 and TRBJ2-1, with 10 bases aligning to TRBD2. Germline CDR1 and CDR2: MNHEY and SMNVEV (reference sequence). There are 17 residues in the CDR3. V dropped 2 bases and J dropped 6; count of bases not matched to a gene: 10. The CDR3 DNA follows: TGTGCCAGCAGTTTAATAGGAAGCGGGGGGGCTAGCAATGAGCAGTTCTTC. Amino acids: CASSLIGSGGASNEQFF.

This clonotype was counted many times. The chain couples TRBV6-1 to TRBJ2-1; TRBD1 aligns across 9 bases. J lost 3 bases, V lost 5 bases, and 5 bases had no gene match. Germline CDR1 MNHNS, CDR2 SASEGT. CDR3 length equals 15 residues. CDR3 loop: CASSPGTGIYNEQFF. CDR3 in DNA: TGTGCCAGCAGTCCCGGGACAGGGATCTACAATGAGCAGTTCTTC.

Only a few counts were recorded for this clonotype. The chain has TRBV6-5 and TRBJ2-2; 7 nucleotides match TRBD2. Losses at the gene ends were 4 bases for V and 2 bases for J; bases not matched to a gene: 7. The CDR3 is 16 residues long. Germline V gene sequence: CDR1 MNHEY, CDR2 SVGAGI. The CDR3 protein is CASSSWGGDNTGELFF. The CDR3, as DNA: TGTGCCAGCAGTTCCTGGGGGGGGGATAACACCGGGGAGCTGTTTTTT.

This clonotype came up a few times. The rearrangement joins TRBV13 to TRBJ1-1; TRBD1 aligns across 8 bases. The CDR3 has 15 amino acids. J gave up 4 bases and V 0 bases, and 4 bases lay outside the gene matches. Germline-derived CDR1 and CDR2 are PRHDT and FYEKMQ (reference sequence). The CDR3 sequence is CASSLGVRGPTEAFF. DNA for the CDR3: TGTGCCAGCAGCTTAGGTGTCAGGGGGCCCACTGAAGCTTTCTTT.

This chain links TRBV7-2 with TRBJ2-1; TRBD1 is a possible D gene (6 bases). The CDR3 sequence is 15 residues long. The germline V gene encodes CDR1 SGHTA and CDR2 FQGNSA. The ends were cut back, 5 bases at V and 8 bases at J, with 19 bases in the middle. The CDR3 reads CASSPDRMGADEQFF. In DNA form, the CDR3 reads TGTGCCAGCAGCCCCGACAGGATGGGCGCTGATGAGCAGTTCTTC.

V and J are TRBV4-1 and TRBJ1-3; D not certain. Germline CDR1 is MGHRA and CDR2 is YSYEKL. Trimming stripped 0 bases from V and 2 bases from J, with 11 bases between. This CDR3 comprises 16 residues. CDR3 sequence reads: CASSQEALRTGNTIYF. CDR3 sequence (DNA): TGCGCCAGCAGCCAAGAAGCGCTCCGGACTGGAAACACCATATATTTT.

This clonotype occurred many times. This rearrangement joins TRBV20-1 to TRBJ1-2; D uncertain. The CDR3 is 14 residues long. Germline V CDR1 and CDR2: DFQATT, SNEGSKA (reference sequence). V was pared by 1 base and J by 4 bases, with 13 bases between. The CDR3, as DNA: TGCAGTGCTAGAGTCCAAGAAGCGGTCTATGGCTACACCTTC. Its protein product is CSARVQEAVYGYTF.

In this sample, this clonotype turned up many times. The chain couples TRBV4-1 to TRBJ2-2, with D hard to call. Germline V CDR1 and CDR2: MGHRA, YSYEKL. With 1 base removed from V and 1 base from J, the gap between germline ends came to 1 base. The CDR3 has 13 amino acids. The CDR3 region has the DNA TGCGCCAGCAGCCAAGGGAACACCGGGGAGCTGTTTTTT. Encoded protein: CASSQGNTGELFF.

This chain links TRBV21-1 with TRBJ2-7; TRBD1 was called by the table and not checked on the DNA. TRBV21-1 is shown as a pseudogene. This CDR3 is built from 12 residues. CDR3 amino acids: CASPGATYEQYF. CDR3 sequence (DNA): TGTGCCAGCCCGGGGGCCACCTACGAGCAGTACTTC.

This clonotype was observed a handful of times. The CDR3 DNA reads as TGTGCCTGGAGTGTACGGGGGCGTCCGGGGGTCGTTTATAACCAAAACATCTACGAGCAGTACTTC. As protein: CAWSVRGRPGVVYNQNIYEQYF. The V gene is TRBV30, the J gene TRBJ2-7; D assignment may be TRBD1 or TRBD2 (6 bases each). The CDR3 has 22 residues. V was clipped by 0 bases and J by 3 bases, with 36 bases between them. The germline CDR1 and CDR2 sequences are GTSNPN and SVGIG (reference sequence).

The chain joins TRBV4-1 to TRBJ2-6; D might be TRBD2 (5 bases). The CDR3 totals 18 residues. Looked up from germline, CDR1 is MGHRA and CDR2 is YSYEKL. The V end was cut by 0 bases, the J end by 1 base, with 13 bases between. As DNA, the CDR3 is TGCGCCAGCAGCCAAGATGAGGGTCCTTCATCTGGGGCCAACGTCCTGACTTTC. Protein sequence: CASSQDEGPSSGANVLTF.

This clonotype has a count of ten or more. The chain combines TRBV20-1 with TRBJ2-5, with a weak D call TRBD1 (6 bases). This CDR3 has 14 residues. Germline values: CDR1 DFQATT, CDR2 SNEGSKA (reference sequence). With 3 bases removed from V and 4 bases from J, the gap between germline ends came to 15 bases. CDR3 in DNA: TGCAGTGCTAGGGTCGACAGGTCGGGAGAGACCCAGTACTTC. It is translated as CSARVDRSGETQYF.

This clonotype was counted only a few times. V is TRBV7-2 and J is TRBJ2-3; D is ambiguous. Germline V lookup: CDR1 SGHTA, CDR2 FQGNSA. CDR3 length: 14 residues. The V gene lost 7 bases and the J gene lost 0 bases, with 11 bases spanning the gap. As DNA, the CDR3 is TGTGCCAGCACTTTGCTTGGGAGCACAGATACGCAGTATTTT. This translates into CASTLLGSTDTQYF.

The V call is TRBV15, the J call TRBJ2-2, with unresolved D. Germline CDR1 is LNHNV and CDR2 is YYDKDF (reference sequence). The CDR3 sequence is 15 residues long. V lost 3 bases and J 3 bases, leaving 11 bases between the germline ends. CDR3 nucleotide sequence: TGTGCCACCAGCAGCAAGTTATCTTACACCGGGGAGCTGTTTTTT. Amino acid sequence: CATSSKLSYTGELFF. The full variable domain, with the rest looked up from reference TRBV15 and TRBJ2-2, is DAMVIQNPRYQVTQFGKPVTLSCSQTLNHNVMYWYQQKSSQAPKLLFHYYDKDFNNEADTPDNFQSRRPNTSFCFLDIRSPGLGDTAMYLCATSSKLSYTGELFFGEGSRLTVL.

This clonotype was seen a handful of times. This chain connects TRBV7-2 to TRBJ2-1, with 12 bases identical to TRBD2. CDR3 length: 17 amino acids. After removal of 0 bases from V and 10 bases from J, the junction contained 10 bases not matched to a gene. The germline CDR1 and CDR2 sequences are SGHTA and FQGNSA. CDR3 sequence reads: CASSLAGLAGGAGEQFF. For the CDR3, the DNA is TGTGCCAGCAGCTTAGCGGGGCTAGCGGGGGGGGCAGGGGAGCAGTTCTTC.

This clonotype was recorded a few times. The chain has TRBV6-1 and TRBJ1-2, with no clear D. The V gene's germline CDR1 is MNHNS and CDR2 SASEGT. There are 13 residues in the CDR3. Trimming removed 4 bases from V and 5 bases from J, with 11 bases in between. The CDR3 DNA is TGTGCCAGCAGTGTTCCTGATAATTATGGCTACACCTTC. Translation: CASSVPDNYGYTF.

In its sample, this clonotype was seen a few times. The chain uses TRBV5-1 and TRBJ2-5; D possibly matches TRBD1 or TRBD2 (5 bases each). In germline, CDR1 is SGHRS, CDR2 YFSETQ. The CDR3 contains 15 residues. V was shortened by 4 bases and J by 2 bases, with 15 bases between the two germline ends. The CDR3 loop reads CASSPGTFTQETQYF. CDR3 DNA: TGCGCCAGCAGCCCGGGGACGTTTACTCAAGAGACCCAGTACTTC.

This clonotype was seen a handful of times. The chain couples TRBV15 to TRBJ1-1; a possible D gene is TRBD1 (5 bases). The CDR3 extends over 15 amino acids. The V gene's germline CDR1 is LNHNV and CDR2 YYDKDF (reference sequence). V lost 3 bases and J lost 6, with 17 bases in between. The CDR3 region has the DNA TGTGCCACCAGCAGTGAGGGGACTCCCCTCGCTGAAGCTTTCTTT. Translating gives CATSSEGTPLAEAFF.

This clonotype has just a few counts. The chain couples TRBV5-1 to TRBJ2-3, with D uncertain. The CDR3 contains 15 residues. V was pared by 4 bases and J by 4 bases, with 16 bases between. Per germline, CDR1 SGHRS and CDR2 YFSETQ. CDR3 residues: CASSPDRSSSDTQYF. The CDR3, as DNA: TGCGCCAGCAGCCCGGACCGAAGTTCCTCAGATACGCAGTATTTT.

V usage is TRBV4-3 and J usage is TRBJ2-1; the D gene could be TRBD1 or TRBD2 (6 bases each). The CDR3 runs to 15 residues. V lost 0 bases, J lost 5 bases, and 11 bases lay in between. Germline V gene sequence: CDR1 LGHNA, CDR2 YSLEER. CDR3: CASSQDGGLNNEQFF. CDR3 nucleotides: TGCGCCAGCAGCCAAGATGGGGGGCTCAACAATGAGCAGTTCTTC.

V and J are TRBV12-3 or TRBV12-4 and TRBJ1-6; D uncertain. The ends were cut back, 2 bases at V and 8 bases at J, with 7 bases in the middle. The CDR3 is 13 amino acids. CDR3 region: CASSLNGDSPLHF. The CDR3 DNA reads as TGTGCCAGCAGTTTAAACGGGGATTCACCCCTCCACTTT.

The CDR3 bases are TGTGCTAGTGGTTTGGTACCGGACGGGGAGCTGTTTTTT. Amino acids: CASGLVPDGELFF. This chain uses TRBV12-5 with TRBJ2-2; no firm D call. This CDR3 has 13 amino acids. Trimming cost V 0 bases and J 7 bases, with 6 bases left between them. The germline V gene has CDR1 LGHNT and CDR2 FRNRAP.

In its sample, this clonotype was seen many times. This chain joins TRBV5-6 and TRBJ1-6; possible D gene TRBD1, 6 bases. Germline assignment: CDR1 SGHDT and CDR2 YYEEEE. V lost 2 bases, J lost 0 bases, and 9 bases lay in between. The length of the CDR3 is 16 residues. CDR3 nucleotide sequence: TGTGCCAGCAGCTTCCGGACAGACTCCTATAATTCACCCCTCCACTTT. This codes for CASSFRTDSYNSPLHF.